A selection of T cell receptor beta chains follows, all from one sample in a study of control samples from healthy donors and cancer patients. Sequenced by immunoSEQ multiplex PCR; TCRdb stores in-frame clones only, minus some. The table includes roughly 400,000 clones, 80% to 95% detected once. Sequencing was performed on PBMCs. The receptors here all came from a man aged 35-49 years with head and neck cancer. Both conserved end residues are part of each CDR3. A D gene is named only where the DNA matches it firmly. Some rows mark clone size as missing; the rest say once, few, many or name a class of expanded clone.

clone_size,v_call,j_call,d_call,cdr3_length,cdr3_nt,cdr3_aa
few,TRBV5-6,TRBJ1-5,-,16,TGTGCCAGCAGCTTGGGGGCAGAGCATAGCAATCAGCCCCAGCATTTT,CASSLGAEHSNQPQHF
-,TRBV2,TRBJ1-1,-,15,TGTGCCAGCACGGTTTCAGAGGCATTGAACACTGAAGCTTTCTTT,CASTVSEALNTEAFF
-,TRBV6-6,TRBJ2-2,TRBD1,17,TGTGCCAGCAGTCGACAGGGGGCACGTTCAGGCACCGGGGAGCTGTTTTTT,CASSRQGARSGTGELFF
-,TRBV7-9,TRBJ2-1,-,13,TGTGCCAGCAGCTTAGACGAGTACAATGAGCAGTTCTTC,CASSLDEYNEQFF
-,TRBV11-2,TRBJ1-2,-,15,TGTGCCAGCAGCTTAGGGACAGAACAGGGTACTGGCTACACCTTC,CASSLGTEQGTGYTF
-,TRBV28,TRBJ1-1,-,16,TGTGCCAGCAGTTTTTCAGGGGTCTCGACAAACACTGAAGCTTTCTTT,CASSFSGVSTNTEAFF
-,TRBV20-1,TRBJ2-7,-,11,TGCAGTGCTAGCGGAGCCTACGAGCAGTACTTC,CSASGAYEQYF
-,TRBV27,TRBJ2-7,-,15,TGTGCCAGCAGTTTATCAGGGGGACCCTCCTACGAGCAGTACTTC,CASSLSGGPSYEQYF
-,TRBV6-6,TRBJ1-1,-,13,TGTGCCAGCAGTTACACCAGGGACACTGAAGCTTTCTTT,CASSYTRDTEAFF
-,TRBV6-5,TRBJ1-2,TRBD1,15,TGTGCCAGCAGTACGCAAGGGACAGGGAACTATGGCTACACCTTC,CASSTQGTGNYGYTF
-,TRBV19,TRBJ1-5,-,14,TGTGCCAGCCGGGACACGGCTATCAATCAGCCCCAGCATTTT,CASRDTAINQPQHF
-,TRBV10-3,TRBJ2-1,TRBD2,15,TGTGCCATCAGTGCGGCTAGCGGGAACGACAATGAGCAGTTCTTC,CAISAASGNDNEQFF
-,TRBV15,TRBJ1-6,TRBD1,15,TGTGCCACCAGCAGAGATACAAACAGGGACAGGCCCTGGGACTTT,CATSRDTNRDRPWDF
once,TRBV28,TRBJ2-7,TRBD1,14,TGTGCCAGCAGGGGACAGGGCTCATCCTACGAGCAGTACTTC,CASRGQGSSYEQYF
-,TRBV5-1,TRBJ2-7,-,14,TGCGCCAGCAGCTTGGCCGACAGCGCCTACGAGCAGTACTTC,CASSLADSAYEQYF
-,TRBV6-2/TRBV6-3,TRBJ2-3,TRBD2,17,TGTGCCAGCAGTTACAGCCTCGGGGGGGCCTTGACAGATACGCAGTATTTT,CASSYSLGGALTDTQYF
-,TRBV27,TRBJ1-2,TRBD1,13,TGTGCCAGCAGCGGACAGGGACATTATGGCTACACCTTC,CASSGQGHYGYTF
-,TRBV3-1/TRBV3-2,TRBJ2-5,TRBD1,15,TGTGCCAGCAGCCGAGTACTAGACAGGGAAGAGACCCAGTACTTC,CASSRVLDREETQYF
-,TRBV10-3,TRBJ2-5,-,15,TGTGCCATCACTTCTCCGGGACTCCGAAATGGGACCCAGTACTTC,CAITSPGLRNGTQYF
-,TRBV28,TRBJ2-2,TRBD1,15,TGTGCCAGCAGTTTAAGGGACAGTCCTACCGGGGAGCTGTTTTTT,CASSLRDSPTGELFF
once,TRBV28,TRBJ2-7,-,15,TGTGCCAGCAGCGGCGGGACAGTTTTTACCTACGAGCAGTACTTC,CASSGGTVFTYEQYF
-,TRBV19,TRBJ1-1,TRBD1,12,TGTGCCAGTAGTCACAGGGGTACTGAAGCTTTCTTT,CASSHRGTEAFF
-,TRBV6-5,TRBJ1-5,-,15,TGTGCCAGCAGTTACCGGGACGGTTACAATCAGCCCCAGCATTTT,CASSYRDGYNQPQHF
-,TRBV6-2/TRBV6-3,TRBJ2-2,-,16,TGTGCCAGCAGTAACCCCGGACCCTCGGGCACCGGGGAGCTGTTTTTT,CASSNPGPSGTGELFF
-,TRBV7-9,TRBJ1-2,-,14,TGTGCCAGCAGCTTACCACGGGGCCGTTTGAGCTACACCTTC,CASSLPRGRLSYTF
-,TRBV2,TRBJ2-3,TRBD1,15,TGTGCCAGCAGTGAAGCGCTTCAGGGGGTGGATACGCAGTATTTT,CASSEALQGVDTQYF
-,TRBV7-8,TRBJ1-5,-,14,TGTGCCAGCAGCTTAGGACGCAGGGCCTCGATTCGGCATTTT,CASSLGRRASIRHF
-,TRBV28,TRBJ1-3,TRBD1,15,TGTGCCAGCAGTTTATATGACAGGGGAGGAAACACCATATATTTT,CASSLYDRGGNTIYF
-,TRBV28,TRBJ1-5,TRBD1,14,TGTGCCAGCAGTTTCCGACAGGGGCTTCTCCCCCAGCATTTT,CASSFRQGLLPQHF
-,TRBV9,TRBJ1-1,-,14,TGTGCCAGCAGCGTAGATGAAATCCGGACTGAAGCTTTCTTT,CASSVDEIRTEAFF
-,TRBV12-3/TRBV12-4,TRBJ2-5,-,11,TGTGCCAGCAGTTTCGAGGTGATCCAGTACTTC,CASSFEVIQYF
once,TRBV5-6,TRBJ1-4,-,14,TGTGCCAGCAGCCTTCAGGGGCGAGAGGAAAAACTGTTTTTT,CASSLQGREEKLFF
-,TRBV5-4,TRBJ2-5,-,15,TGTGCCAGCAGCGATGGCTCCTCGATTCAAGAGACCCAGTACTTC,CASSDGSSIQETQYF
once,TRBV28,TRBJ1-2,TRBD1,14,TGTGCCAGCAGTTCGGACAGGGCGAACTATGGCTACACCTTC,CASSSDRANYGYTF
-,TRBV2,TRBJ2-7,-,12,TGTGCCAGCATCCAAACCGGGGGCGAGCAGTACTTC,CASIQTGGEQYF
-,TRBV7-2,TRBJ2-3,TRBD2,13,TGTGCCAGCACCCTTGGGACTAGTGATACGCAGTATTTT,CASTLGTSDTQYF
-,TRBV6-5,TRBJ1-3,-,13,TGTGCCAGCTCGGCGGTCTCTGGAAACACCATATATTTT,CASSAVSGNTIYF
-,TRBV5-6,TRBJ2-1,-,17,TGTGCCAGCAGCTTTACCGGGGCGGGTGGTACCTACAATGAGCAGTTCTTC,CASSFTGAGGTYNEQFF
-,TRBV29-1,TRBJ1-1,-,10,TGCAGCGTTGCGGCGGCTGAAGCTTTCTTT,CSVAAAEAFF
-,TRBV30,TRBJ1-3,-,13,TGTGCCTGGAGTGCCTACCCGGGAAACACCATATATTTT,CAWSAYPGNTIYF
-,TRBV19,TRBJ1-4,-,13,TGTGCCAGTAGTCCTCGACAGGCTGAAAAACTGTTTTTT,CASSPRQAEKLFF
-,TRBV30,TRBJ2-3,TRBD2,14,TGTGCCGCTTCGGACCCCGGGGGGACAGATACGCAGTATTTT,CAASDPGGTDTQYF
-,TRBV5-6,TRBJ1-5,TRBD1,15,TGTGCCAGCAGCCGGACAGGGGGCAGCAATCAGCCCCAGCATTTT,CASSRTGGSNQPQHF
-,TRBV11-2,TRBJ2-7,-,16,TGTGCCAGCAGCTTAGTTACCTCAGGGGTCGCCTACGAGCAGTACTTC,CASSLVTSGVAYEQYF
few,TRBV6-5,TRBJ1-1,-,15,TGTGCCAGCAGTTTTAGAGGGATATCGGACACTGAAGCTTTCTTT,CASSFRGISDTEAFF